This TCR beta chain comes out of a study of T cells in Graves' hyperthyroidism and ophthalmopathy. Whole-study results and caveats: Most expanded thyroid clonotypes above 0.001 recurred in blood.

On this clonotype: The target antigen is unknown.

RNA transcripts were the template for amplifying TCR beta CDR3 regions. RT-PCR in the first round (using the HTBI primer set) targeted the TCR CDR3. TCRdb ran MiXCR on the multiplex PCR reads and lists one entry per CDR3 protein. The data show 550,000 to 600,000 distinct CDR3 sequences, with around 45% seen just once and 15% to 20% held by the top ten. CDR1 is LNHNV and CDR2 is YYDKDF in the germline V gene (reference sequence). The CDR3 covers 16 residues. Trimming removed 3 bases at V and 11 bases at J, with 24 bases between. The chain is built from TRBV15 and TRBJ2-3; D is possibly TRBD1 (5 bases). The sequence was obtained from an adult woman with Graves' disease, either hyperthyroidism or ophthalmopathy (not recorded which). The sample taken for sequencing was peripheral blood or thyroid tissue (not recorded which). The CDR3 DNA reads as TGTGCCACCAGCAGGGAAGGGGTCACCGTCAGATATATGCAGTATTTT. It codes for CATSREGVTVRYMQYF.